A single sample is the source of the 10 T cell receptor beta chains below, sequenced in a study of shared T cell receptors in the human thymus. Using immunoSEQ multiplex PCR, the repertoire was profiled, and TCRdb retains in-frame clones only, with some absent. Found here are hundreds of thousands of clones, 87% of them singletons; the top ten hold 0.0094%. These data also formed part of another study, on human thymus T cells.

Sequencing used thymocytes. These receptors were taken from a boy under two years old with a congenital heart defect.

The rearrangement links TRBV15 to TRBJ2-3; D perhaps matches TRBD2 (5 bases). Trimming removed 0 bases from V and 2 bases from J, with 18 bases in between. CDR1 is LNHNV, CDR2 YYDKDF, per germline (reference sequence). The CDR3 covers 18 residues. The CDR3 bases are TGTGCCACCAGCAGAGATTCCTTAGGACTCACAGACACAGATACGCAGTATTTT. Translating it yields CATSRDSLGLTDTDTQYF. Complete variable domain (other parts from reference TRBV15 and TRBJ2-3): DAMVIQNPRYQVTQFGKPVTLSCSQTLNHNVMYWYQQKSSQAPKLLFHYYDKDFNNEADTPDNFQSRRPNTSFCFLDIRSPGLGDTAMYLCATSRDSLGLTDTDTQYFGPGTRLTVL.

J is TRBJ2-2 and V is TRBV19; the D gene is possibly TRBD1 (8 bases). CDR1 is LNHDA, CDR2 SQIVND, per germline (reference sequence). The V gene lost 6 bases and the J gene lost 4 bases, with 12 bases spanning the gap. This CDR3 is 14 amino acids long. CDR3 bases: TGTGCCAGTAGGAACAGGGGGGGCACCGGGGAGCTGTTTTTT. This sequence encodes CASRNRGGTGELFF. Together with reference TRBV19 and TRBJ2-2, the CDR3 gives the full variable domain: DGGITQSPKYLFRKEGQNVTLSCEQNLNHDAMYWYRQDPGQGLRLIYYSQIVNDFQKGDIAEGYSVSREKKESFPLTVTSAQKNPTAFYLCASRNRGGTGELFFGEGSRLTVL.

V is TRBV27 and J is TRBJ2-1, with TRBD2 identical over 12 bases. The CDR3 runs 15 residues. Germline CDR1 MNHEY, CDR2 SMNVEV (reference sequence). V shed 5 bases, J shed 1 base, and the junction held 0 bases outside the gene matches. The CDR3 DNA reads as TGTGCCAGCAGTACTAGCGGGGGGTCCTACAATGAGCAGTTCTTC. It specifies CASSTSGGSYNEQFF.

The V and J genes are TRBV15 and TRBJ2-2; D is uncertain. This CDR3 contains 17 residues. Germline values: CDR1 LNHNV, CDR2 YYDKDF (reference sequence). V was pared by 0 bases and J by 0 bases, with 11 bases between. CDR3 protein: CATSRDPRRSNTGELFF. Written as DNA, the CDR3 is TGTGCCACCAGCAGAGATCCACGGAGATCGAACACCGGGGAGCTGTTTTTT.

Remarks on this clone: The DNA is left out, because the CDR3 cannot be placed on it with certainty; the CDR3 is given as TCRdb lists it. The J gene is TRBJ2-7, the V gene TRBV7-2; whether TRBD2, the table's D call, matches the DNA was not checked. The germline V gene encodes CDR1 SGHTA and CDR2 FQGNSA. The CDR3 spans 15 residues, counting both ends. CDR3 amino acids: CASSRRAGTQYEQYF.

The CDR3 nucleotides are TGTGCCAGCAGCGCAGCCAGGGGATCACCCCTCCACTTT. It translates to CASSAARGSPLHF. This sequence joins TRBV9 and TRBJ1-6; tentatively, D is TRBD1 (6 bases). Trimming cost V 3 bases and J 10 bases, with 11 bases left between them. Germline V lookup: CDR1 SGDLS, CDR2 YYNGEE. This CDR3 comprises 13 residues. Looking up the rest from reference TRBV9 and TRBJ1-6 gives the full variable domain: DSGVTQTPKHLITATGQRVTLRCSPRSGDLSVYWYQQSLDQGLQFLIQYYNGEERAKGNILERFSAQQFPDLHSELNLSSLELGDSALYFCASSAARGSPLHFGNGTRLTVT.

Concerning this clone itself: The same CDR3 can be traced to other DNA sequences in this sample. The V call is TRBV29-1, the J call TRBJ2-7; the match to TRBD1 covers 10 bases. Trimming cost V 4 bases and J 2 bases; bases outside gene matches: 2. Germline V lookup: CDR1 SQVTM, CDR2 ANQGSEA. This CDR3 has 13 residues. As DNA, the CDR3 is TGCAGCGTTGGGACAGGGGGTACCTACGAGCAGTACTTC. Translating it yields CSVGTGGTYEQYF.

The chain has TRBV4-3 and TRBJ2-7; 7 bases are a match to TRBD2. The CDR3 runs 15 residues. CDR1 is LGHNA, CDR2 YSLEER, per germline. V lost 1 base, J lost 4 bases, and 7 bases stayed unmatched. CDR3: CASSQGLGGGYEQYF. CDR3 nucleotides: TGCGCCAGCAGCCAAGGGTTGGGCGGGGGTTACGAGCAGTACTTC.

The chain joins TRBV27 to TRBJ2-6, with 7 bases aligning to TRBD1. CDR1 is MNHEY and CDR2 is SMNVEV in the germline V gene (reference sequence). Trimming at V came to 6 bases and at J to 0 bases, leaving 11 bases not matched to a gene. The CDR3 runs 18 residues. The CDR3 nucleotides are TGTGCCAGCAGCCCTAATGGGGGACAGAACTCTGGGGCCAACGTCCTGACTTTC. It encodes CASSPNGGQNSGANVLTF.

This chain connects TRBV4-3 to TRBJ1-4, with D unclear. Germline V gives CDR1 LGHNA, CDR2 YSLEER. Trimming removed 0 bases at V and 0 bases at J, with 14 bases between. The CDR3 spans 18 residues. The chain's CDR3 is CASSQDQKVGATNEKLFF. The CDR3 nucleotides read TGCGCCAGCAGCCAAGATCAAAAAGTCGGGGCAACTAATGAAAAACTGTTTTTT.